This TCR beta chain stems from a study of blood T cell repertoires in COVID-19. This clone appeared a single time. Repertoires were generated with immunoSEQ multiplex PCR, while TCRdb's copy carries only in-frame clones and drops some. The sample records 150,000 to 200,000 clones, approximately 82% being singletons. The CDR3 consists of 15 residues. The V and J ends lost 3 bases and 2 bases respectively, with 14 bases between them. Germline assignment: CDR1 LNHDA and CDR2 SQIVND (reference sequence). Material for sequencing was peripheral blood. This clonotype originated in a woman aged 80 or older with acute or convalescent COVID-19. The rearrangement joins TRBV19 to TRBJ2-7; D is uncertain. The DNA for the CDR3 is TGTGCCAGTAGTATTATTAAATGGGCTCCCTACGAGCAGTACTTC. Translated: CASSIIKWAPYEQYF.